This T cell receptor (beta chain) was observed in a study of cytomegalovirus exposure and HLA in healthy donors. Background on the study: Tens of millions of unique TCRs from HLA-typed donors made up an early data release.

Researchers ran the PCR with 60 Vbeta and 13 Jbeta primers. Using immunoSEQ multiplex PCR, the repertoire was profiled, and TCRdb retains in-frame clones only, with some absent. The sample contains 300,000 or so clones, about 83% of which appear only once. Between the trimmed V and J ends, which lost 2 bases and 3 bases, there was a span of 5 bases. This CDR3 is built from 13 residues. Per germline, CDR1 MNHEY and CDR2 SMNVEV (reference sequence). As to this clone: Its specificity is unknown.

Study-wide results and limits: The majority of CMV-associated TCR beta chains were reported as apparently HLA-restricted in a later analysis. Among donors in an Asian-associated ancestry cluster, a later analysis reportedly found fewer N-insertions than the roughly 680-donor mean.

The chain joins TRBV27 to TRBJ2-1, with D unresolved. Specimen: PBMCs. This TCR was sampled from a woman in her 40s in good health and CMV-seropositive. The CDR3 DNA reads TGTGCCAGCAGTTTACACATCTACAATGAGCAGTTCTTC. Amino acid sequence: CASSLHIYNEQFF.